The subject of this entry is one T cell receptor beta chain. Its antigen is not known. For the second PCR, which ran for 7 to 11 cycles, a sample-barcoded 5' primer and a J-beta primer mix were used. TCRdb independently ran MiXCR on the 5' RACE reads; one entry per CDR3 protein. The sample shows 550,000 to 600,000 distinct CDR3 sequences, 40% to 50% of them seen only once. This record comes from a study of blood T cells in healthy people across ages. Broader study findings: Diversity estimated from one million T cells was considered an underestimate. Observed TCR beta diversity per million T cells went down as age went up. This fall followed a roughly linear course with age. Unsorted PBMC input precluded a conclusive naive versus antigen-experienced comparison.

The CDR3 extends over 16 amino acids. The V end was cut by 0 bases, the J end by 0 bases, with 11 bases between. CDR1 and CDR2 from the germline V gene are SGDLS and YYNGEE. At least 7 million PBMCs were isolated per sample. The sample comprised blood. This chain uses TRBV9 with TRBJ2-3; perhaps TRBD2 as D (6 bases). This receptor was taken from an elderly man in good health. CDR3 protein: CASSVGGGASTDTQYF. DNA for the CDR3: TGTGCCAGCAGCGTAGGAGGCGGGGCTAGCACAGATACGCAGTATTTT.